Listed below are T cell receptor beta chains from one sample, sequenced in a study of shared clonotypes between healthy human individuals. The method was immunoSEQ multiplex PCR; TCRdb's version includes in-frame clones alone and lacks a portion of them. This sample yields around 2.1 million clones, of which more than 90% are seen a single time; roughly 0.13% belongs to the top ten. Material for sequencing was naive CD4+ T cells sorted from blood. These receptors were collected from a man aged 18 to 30 in good health. The CDR3 runs from the conserved cysteine through the conserved F or W. The D gene is left open where the match is weak. Only some rows state a clone size, as once, few, many or a class for expanded clones.

d_call clone_size j_call v_call cdr3_aa cdr3_nt
TRBD2 once TRBJ2-3 TRBV5-4 CASSLAGGTDTQYF TGTGCCAGCAGCTTGGCCGGGGGGACAGATACGCAGTATTTT
. . TRBJ1-1 TRBV5-1 CASSPWGGPNTEAFF TGCGCCAGCAGCCCCTGGGGCGGACCGAACACTGAAGCTTTCTTT
TRBD1 . TRBJ1-4 TRBV7-9 CASSTDRGNEKLFF TGTGCCAGCAGCACCGACAGGGGTAATGAAAAACTGTTTTTT
TRBD1 . TRBJ1-4 TRBV18 CASSPGTVRNEKLFF TGTGCCAGCTCACCAGGGACAGTGAGAAATGAAAAACTGTTTTTT
. . TRBJ2-7 TRBV7-9 CASSFQGGNEQYF TGTGCCAGCAGCTTCCAGGGAGGTAACGAGCAGTACTTC
TRBD2 . TRBJ2-5 TRBV5-1 CASRAQASGGSETQYF TGCGCCAGCAGGGCCCAAGCTAGCGGGGGTTCTGAGACCCAGTACTTC
TRBD2 . TRBJ2-3 TRBV19 CASSIGLADTDTQYF TGTGCCAGTAGTATCGGACTAGCGGACACAGATACGCAGTATTTT
. . TRBJ2-1 TRBV7-9 CASSPAWSSYNEQFF TGTGCCAGCAGCCCCGCTTGGAGCTCCTACAATGAGCAGTTCTTC
. once TRBJ2-2 TRBV11-2 CASSLASPGELFF TGTGCCAGCAGCTTAGCCTCGCCCGGGGAGCTGTTTTTT
TRBD1 once TRBJ1-2 TRBV5-4 CASSTGQGKNYGYTF TGTGCCAGCAGCACGGGACAGGGCAAGAACTATGGCTACACCTTC
. . TRBJ1-2 TRBV10-3 CAIQEDGGSNYGYTF TGTGCCATCCAAGAGGATGGGGGGAGCAACTATGGCTACACCTTC
. . TRBJ1-6 TRBV21-1 CACSITREHNSPLHF TGTGCCTGCAGCATCACCCGAGAACATAATTCACCCCTCCACTTT
TRBD1 . TRBJ2-5 TRBV19 CASSETGGRIGQETQYF TGTGCCAGTAGTGAGACAGGGGGCCGGATAGGACAAGAGACCCAGTACTTC
. . TRBJ1-2 TRBV9 CASSGKWAELNYGYTF TGTGCCAGCAGCGGAAAGTGGGCCGAGCTAAACTATGGCTACACCTTC
. . TRBJ2-6 TRBV2 CASSGTGVLTF TGTGCCAGCAGCGGGACGGGCGTCCTGACTTTC
. . TRBJ2-2 TRBV5-4 CASSAQGPNTGELFF TGTGCCAGCAGCGCTCAGGGGCCGAACACCGGGGAGCTGTTTTTT
TRBD1 . TRBJ2-7 TRBV19 CASSTTGVSFYEQYF TGTGCCAGTAGCACAACAGGGGTATCTTTCTACGAGCAGTACTTC
. . TRBJ1-1 TRBV30 CAWSVDTYTEAFF TGTGCCTGGAGTGTAGACACCTACACTGAAGCTTTCTTT
TRBD1 . TRBJ2-7 TRBV5-6 CASSLGQLTALGEQYF TGTGCCAGCAGCCTGGGACAGTTAACCGCCTTGGGAGAGCAGTACTTC
. once TRBJ2-1 TRBV5-4 CASSYPGADYNEQFF TGTGCCAGCAGCTATCCGGGAGCTGACTACAATGAGCAGTTCTTC
. . TRBJ2-3 TRBV4-3 CASSQDKGDTQYF TGCGCCAGCAGCCAAGATAAGGGGGATACGCAGTATTTT
TRBD1 . TRBJ2-5 TRBV5-6 CASSTQGTGETQYF TGTGCCAGCAGCACTCAGGGGACAGGAGAGACCCAGTACTTC
TRBD2 . TRBJ2-1 TRBV25-1 CASSEYSGSIHNEQFF TGTGCCAGCAGTGAATATAGCGGGAGCATCCACAACGAGCAGTTCTTC
TRBD1 . TRBJ1-2 TRBV18 CASSPTGDINYGYTF TGTGCCAGCTCACCAACAGGGGATATCAACTATGGCTACACCTTC
. . TRBJ1-4 TRBV6-5 CASRRGLGEKLFF TGTGCCAGCAGGCGAGGATTAGGCGAAAAACTGTTTTTT
. . TRBJ2-5 TRBV6-5 CASSRNGAGQETQYF TGTGCCAGCTCAAGAAACGGGGCAGGGCAAGAGACCCAGTACTTC
. . TRBJ1-6 TRBV5-1 CASSPTGGKGSPLHF TGCGCCAGCAGCCCCACGGGAGGGAAAGGTTCACCCCTCCACTTT
TRBD2 . TRBJ2-1 TRBV7-2 CASSLRDYPGGEQFF TGTGCCAGCAGCTTACGGGACTACCCGGGAGGTGAGCAGTTCTTC
. . TRBJ1-1 TRBV7-2 CASSLQQTNTEAFF TGTGCCAGCAGCTTACAACAGACGAACACTGAAGCTTTCTTT
TRBD2 . TRBJ2-3 TRBV7-9 CASSLVLAGPTDTQYF TGTGCCAGCAGCTTAGTACTAGCGGGGCCCACAGATACGCAGTATTTT
TRBD2 once TRBJ2-7 TRBV4-1 CASSQDRLAGSYEQYF TGCGCCAGCAGCCAAGATCGGCTAGCGGGATCCTACGAGCAGTACTTC
. . TRBJ1-5 TRBV10-2 CASRPGLNQPQHF TGCGCCAGCAGGCCGGGCCTTAATCAGCCCCAGCATTTT
TRBD2 . TRBJ2-3 TRBV6-5 CASTKGRAGDTQYF TGTGCCAGCACTAAGGGGAGGGCGGGAGATACGCAGTATTTT
. . TRBJ2-5 TRBV6-6 CASSYVGQGSRETQYF TGTGCCAGCAGTTACGTTGGGCAGGGAAGTAGGGAGACCCAGTACTTC
. once TRBJ2-5 TRBV5-1 CASSRLGVGETQYF TGCGCCAGCAGCCGGCTAGGGGTGGGGGAGACCCAGTACTTC
TRBD1 . TRBJ1-4 TRBV28 CASSSGQGASEKLFF TGTGCCAGCAGTTCCGGACAGGGGGCGAGTGAAAAACTGTTTTTT
. . TRBJ1-1 TRBV10-1 CASSPHDNTEAFF TGCGCCAGCAGTCCCCACGATAACACTGAAGCTTTCTTT
. . TRBJ1-2 TRBV6-6 CASSYRDNYGYTF TGTGCCAGCAGTTACCGGGACAACTATGGCTACACCTTC
. . TRBJ2-7 TRBV6-6 CASSGSSYEQYF TGTGCCAGCAGCGGGAGTTCCTACGAGCAGTACTTC
. . TRBJ2-2 TRBV30 CAWSVRDTGELFF TGTGCCTGGAGTGTACGGGACACCGGGGAGCTGTTTTTT
TRBD1 . TRBJ1-2 TRBV5-1 CASSMTGDYGYTF TGCGCCAGCAGCATGACAGGGGACTATGGCTACACCTTC
. . TRBJ2-7 TRBV6-1 CASSRGRGGSYEQYF TGTGCCAGCAGTAGGGGTCGAGGGGGCTCCTACGAGCAGTACTTC